This T cell receptor (beta chain) was captured in a study of T cells in Graves' hyperthyroidism and ophthalmopathy. Study-level results: In blood, most of the thyroid clonotypes expanded above 0.001 were also present.

This clonotype was seen many times. As yet, its antigen is unknown. Using RNA transcripts as the source, TCR beta CDR3 regions were amplified. Researchers ran a first-round RT-PCR on the TCR CDR3 using the HTBI primer set. TCRdb itself ran the multiplex PCR reads through MiXCR, one entry per CDR3 protein. The table records about 420,000 distinct CDR3 sequences, around a sixth of them present only once. Lactation, pregnancy, other autoimmune disease or uncontrolled infection led to exclusion of patients. Germline trimming cut 8 bases from V and 5 bases from J; bases unmatched to any gene: 12. Germline V gene data show CDR1 as MDHEN and CDR2 as SYDVKM. The CDR3 extends over 17 amino acids.

The clonotype originates from a woman younger than 30 with Graves' hyperthyroidism. The genes are TRBV28 and TRBJ1-4; TRBD1 aligns across 12 bases. The material sequenced was blood. CDR3 DNA sequence: TGTGCCAGCGGCGAGGGACAGGGGGCAAAGATCAATGAAAAACTGTTTTTT. This encodes CASGEGQGAKINEKLFF.